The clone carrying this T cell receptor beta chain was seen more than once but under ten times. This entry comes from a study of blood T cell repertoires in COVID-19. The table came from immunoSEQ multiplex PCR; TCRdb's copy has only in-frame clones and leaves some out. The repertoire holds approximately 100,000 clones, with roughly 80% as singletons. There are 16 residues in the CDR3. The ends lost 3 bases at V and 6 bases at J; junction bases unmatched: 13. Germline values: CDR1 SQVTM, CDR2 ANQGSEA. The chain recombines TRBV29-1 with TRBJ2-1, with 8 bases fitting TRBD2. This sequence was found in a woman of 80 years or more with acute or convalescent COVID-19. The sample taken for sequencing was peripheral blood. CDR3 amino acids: CSVETLRGGRVNEQFF. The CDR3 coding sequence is TGCAGCGTTGAGACACTACGGGGGGGCCGGGTCAATGAGCAGTTCTTC.